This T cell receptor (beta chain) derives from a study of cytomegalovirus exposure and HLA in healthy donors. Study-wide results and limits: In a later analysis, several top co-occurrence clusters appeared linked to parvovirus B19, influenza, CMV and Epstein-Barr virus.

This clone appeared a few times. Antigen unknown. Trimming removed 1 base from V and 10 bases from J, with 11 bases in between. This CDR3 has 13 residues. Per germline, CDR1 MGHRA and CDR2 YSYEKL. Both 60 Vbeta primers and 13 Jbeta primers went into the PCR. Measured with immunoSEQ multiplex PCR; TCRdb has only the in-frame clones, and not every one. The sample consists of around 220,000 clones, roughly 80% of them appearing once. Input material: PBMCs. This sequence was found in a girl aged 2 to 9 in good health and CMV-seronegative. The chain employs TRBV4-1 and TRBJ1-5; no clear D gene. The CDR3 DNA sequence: TGCGCCAGCAGCCAAGTTACGCCAAGCCCCCAGCATTTT. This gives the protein CASSQVTPSPQHF.